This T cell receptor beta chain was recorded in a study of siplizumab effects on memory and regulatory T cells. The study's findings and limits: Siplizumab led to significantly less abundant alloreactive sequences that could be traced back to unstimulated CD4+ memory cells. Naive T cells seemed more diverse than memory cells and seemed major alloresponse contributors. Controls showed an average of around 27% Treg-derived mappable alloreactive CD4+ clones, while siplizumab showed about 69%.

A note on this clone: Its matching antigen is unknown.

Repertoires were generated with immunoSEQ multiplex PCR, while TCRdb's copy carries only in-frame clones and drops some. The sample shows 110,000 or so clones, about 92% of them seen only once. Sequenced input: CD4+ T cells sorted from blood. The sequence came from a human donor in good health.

CDR3 amino acids: CASSYSNRGDYGYTF. The CDR3 bases are TGTGCCAGCAGTTACTCGAACAGGGGGGACTATGGCTACACCTTC. This chain uses TRBV6-5 with TRBJ1-2; the match to TRBD1 covers 8 bases. Germline assignment: CDR1 MNHEY and CDR2 SVGAGI. The junction had 3 bases not matched to a gene; V was cut back by 0 bases and J by 3 bases. The CDR3 is 15 amino acids.